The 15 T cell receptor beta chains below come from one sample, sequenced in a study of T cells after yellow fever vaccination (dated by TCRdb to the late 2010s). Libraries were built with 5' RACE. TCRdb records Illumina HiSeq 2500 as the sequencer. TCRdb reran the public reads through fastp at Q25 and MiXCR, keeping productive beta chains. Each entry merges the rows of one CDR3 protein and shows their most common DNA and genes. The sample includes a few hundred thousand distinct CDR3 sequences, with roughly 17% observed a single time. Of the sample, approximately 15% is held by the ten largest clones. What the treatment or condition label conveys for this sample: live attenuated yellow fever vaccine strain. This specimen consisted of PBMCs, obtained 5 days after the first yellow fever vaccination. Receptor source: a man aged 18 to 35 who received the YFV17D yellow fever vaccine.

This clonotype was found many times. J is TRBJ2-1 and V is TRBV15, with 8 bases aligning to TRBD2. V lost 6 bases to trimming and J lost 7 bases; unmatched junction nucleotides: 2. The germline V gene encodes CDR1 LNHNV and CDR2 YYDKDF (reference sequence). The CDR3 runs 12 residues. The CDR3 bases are TGTGCCACCAGTCGGGGGGGGAATGAGCAGTTCTTC. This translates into CATSRGGNEQFF.

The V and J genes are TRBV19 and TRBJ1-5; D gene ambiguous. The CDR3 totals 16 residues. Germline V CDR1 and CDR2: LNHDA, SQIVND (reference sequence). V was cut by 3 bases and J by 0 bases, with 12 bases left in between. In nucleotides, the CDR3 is TGTGCCAGTAGTATCCCCCGGAAGTATAGCAATCAGCCCCAGCATTTT. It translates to CASSIPRKYSNQPQHF.

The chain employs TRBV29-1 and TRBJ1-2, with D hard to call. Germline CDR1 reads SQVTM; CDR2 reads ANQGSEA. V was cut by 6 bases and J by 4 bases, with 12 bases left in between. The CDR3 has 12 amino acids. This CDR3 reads CSVRARGYGYTF. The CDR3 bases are TGCAGCGTCCGAGCCCGGGGCTATGGCTACACCTTC.

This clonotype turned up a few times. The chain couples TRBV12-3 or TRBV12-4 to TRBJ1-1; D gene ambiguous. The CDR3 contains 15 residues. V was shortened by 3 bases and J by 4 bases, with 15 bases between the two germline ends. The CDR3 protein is CASSLLGSWGTEAFF. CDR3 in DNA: TGTGCCAGCAGTTTGTTGGGGTCCTGGGGCACTGAAGCTTTCTTT.

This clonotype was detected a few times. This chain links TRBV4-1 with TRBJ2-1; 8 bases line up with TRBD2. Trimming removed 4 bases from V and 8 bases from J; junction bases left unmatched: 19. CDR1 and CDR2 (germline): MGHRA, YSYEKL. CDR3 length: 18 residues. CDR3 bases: TGCGCCAGCAGCCCCAGCTTAGTACGGGGGGGCCTAGGATATGAGCAGTTCTTC. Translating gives CASSPSLVRGGLGYEQFF.

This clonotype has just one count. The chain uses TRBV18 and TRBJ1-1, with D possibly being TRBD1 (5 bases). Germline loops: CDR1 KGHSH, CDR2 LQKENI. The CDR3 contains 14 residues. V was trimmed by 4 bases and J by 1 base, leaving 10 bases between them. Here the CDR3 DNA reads TGTGCCAGCTCACGGGATCAGGGGAACACTGAAGCTTTCTTT. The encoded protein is CASSRDQGNTEAFF.

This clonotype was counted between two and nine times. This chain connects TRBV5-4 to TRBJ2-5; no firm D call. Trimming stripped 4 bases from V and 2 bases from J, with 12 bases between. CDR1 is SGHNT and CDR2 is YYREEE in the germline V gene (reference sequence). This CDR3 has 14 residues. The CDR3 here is CASSPDSLQETQYF. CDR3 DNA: TGTGCCAGCAGCCCCGACTCGCTACAAGAGACCCAGTACTTC.

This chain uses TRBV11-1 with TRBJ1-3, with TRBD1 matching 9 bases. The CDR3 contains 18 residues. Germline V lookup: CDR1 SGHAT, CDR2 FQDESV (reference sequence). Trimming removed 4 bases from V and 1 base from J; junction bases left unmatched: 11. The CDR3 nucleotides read TGTGCCAGCAGCTCCCGCTCCGGGACAGGGTTTTCTGGAAACACCATATATTTT. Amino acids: CASSSRSGTGFSGNTIYF.

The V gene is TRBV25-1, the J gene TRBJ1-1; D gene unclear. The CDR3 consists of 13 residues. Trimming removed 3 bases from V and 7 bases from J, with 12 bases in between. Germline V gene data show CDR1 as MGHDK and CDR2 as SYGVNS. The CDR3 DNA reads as TGTGCCAGCAGTGACGGCCTGGGTTATGAAGCTTTCTTT. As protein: CASSDGLGYEAFF.

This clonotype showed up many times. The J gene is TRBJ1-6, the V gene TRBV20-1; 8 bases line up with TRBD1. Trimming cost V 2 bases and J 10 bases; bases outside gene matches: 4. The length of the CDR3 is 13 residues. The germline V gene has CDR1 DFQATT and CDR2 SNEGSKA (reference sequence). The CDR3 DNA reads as TGCAGTGCTAGAAAGGACAGGGAATCACCCCTCCACTTT. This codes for CSARKDRESPLHF.

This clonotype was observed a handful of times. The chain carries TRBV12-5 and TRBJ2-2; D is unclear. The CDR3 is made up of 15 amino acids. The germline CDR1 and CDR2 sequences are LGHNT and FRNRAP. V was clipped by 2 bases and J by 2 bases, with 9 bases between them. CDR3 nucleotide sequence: TGTGCTAGTGGTTTGAGAACAGTCAACACCGGGGAGCTGTTTTTT. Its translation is CASGLRTVNTGELFF.

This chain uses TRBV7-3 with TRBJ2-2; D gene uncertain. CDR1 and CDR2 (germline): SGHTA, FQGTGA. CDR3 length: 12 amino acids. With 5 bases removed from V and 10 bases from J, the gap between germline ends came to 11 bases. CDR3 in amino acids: CASSLPGLELFF. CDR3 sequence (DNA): TGTGCCAGCAGCCTCCCTGGTCTGGAGCTGTTTTTT.

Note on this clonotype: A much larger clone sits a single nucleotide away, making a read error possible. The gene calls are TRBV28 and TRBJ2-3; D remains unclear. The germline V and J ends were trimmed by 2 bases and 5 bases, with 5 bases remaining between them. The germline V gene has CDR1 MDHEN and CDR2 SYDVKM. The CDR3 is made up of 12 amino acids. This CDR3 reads CASSLKGDTQYF. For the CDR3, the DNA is TGTGCCAGCAGTTTAAAGGGAGATACGCAGTATTTT.

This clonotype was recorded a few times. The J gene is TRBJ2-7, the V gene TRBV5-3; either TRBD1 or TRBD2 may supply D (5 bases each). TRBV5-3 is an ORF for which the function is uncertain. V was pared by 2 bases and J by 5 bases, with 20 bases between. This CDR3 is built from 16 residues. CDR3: CARSLSEGNQPDEQYF. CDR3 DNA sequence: TGTGCCAGAAGCTTATCCGAGGGGAACCAGCCGGACGAGCAGTACTTC.

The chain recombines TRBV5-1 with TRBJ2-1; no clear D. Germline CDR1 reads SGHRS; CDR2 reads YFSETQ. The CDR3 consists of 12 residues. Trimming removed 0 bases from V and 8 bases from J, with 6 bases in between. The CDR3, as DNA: TGCGCCAGCAGCTTGGCCATAGATGAGCAGTTCTTC. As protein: CASSLAIDEQFF.